This T cell receptor (beta chain) was recorded in a study of cytomegalovirus exposure and HLA in healthy donors. Study overall: Both the approximately 130 validation repertoires and the approximately 640 first-cohort repertoires used the same platform, as reported by a later analysis.

CDR3 length equals 17 residues. Germline assignment: CDR1 MDHEN and CDR2 SYDVKM. The V gene lost 0 bases and the J gene lost 0 bases, with 9 bases spanning the gap. Separation from the roughly 670-subject first cohort characterized the roughly 120-subject validation cohort, to which the donors belonged. The method was immunoSEQ multiplex PCR; TCRdb's version includes in-frame clones alone and lacks a portion of them. The sample yields fewer than 300,000 clones, 88% seen once. The source is a woman aged 18-29 years in good health and CMV-seronegative. Sequenced input: PBMCs. The chain has TRBV28 and TRBJ2-6; no firm D call. CDR3 nucleotide sequence: TGTGCCAGCAGTTTATGGCTACTCTCCTCTGGGGCCAACGTCCTGACTTTC. Its translation: CASSLWLLSSGANVLTF.